Listed below are T cell receptor beta chains from one sample, sequenced in a study of blood T cell repertoires in COVID-19. Data came from immunoSEQ multiplex PCR; TCRdb stores just in-frame clones and leaves some out. The repertoire holds 130,000 or so clones, about four fifths seen once, with roughly 17% in the top ten. Sequenced: peripheral blood. The source is a man aged 55-75 years with active or convalescent COVID-19. The CDR3 runs from the conserved cysteine through the conserved F or W. Each record gives: V gene, D gene, J gene, clone size, CDR3 DNA, CDR3 protein. A D gene is named only where the DNA matches it firmly. Only some rows state a clone size, as once, few, many or a class for expanded clones.

v_gene: TRBV20-1
d_gene: NA
j_gene: TRBJ1-5
abundance: once
CDR3nt: TGCAGTGCTAGCTTCCGAAGAGTACAGCATTTT
CDR3aa: CSASFRRVQHF

v_gene: TRBV19
d_gene: NA
j_gene: TRBJ1-1
abundance: NA
CDR3nt: TGTGCCAGTAGTATAACTAGTAACCAACCGGGAGGCCCTGAAGCTTTCTTT
CDR3aa: CASSITSNQPGGPEAFF

v_gene: TRBV27
d_gene: NA
j_gene: TRBJ2-4
abundance: NA
CDR3nt: TGTGCCAGCCAGATAGCCAAAAACATTCAGTACTTC
CDR3aa: CASQIAKNIQYF

v_gene: TRBV2
d_gene: NA
j_gene: TRBJ1-5
abundance: NA
CDR3nt: TGTGCCAGCTGCGGGGGGATGAAGTATGGCAATCAGCCCCAGCATTTT
CDR3aa: CASCGGMKYGNQPQHF

v_gene: TRBV5-5
d_gene: TRBD1
j_gene: TRBJ2-3
abundance: NA
CDR3nt: TGTGCCAGCAGCGGGGTGGGGACAGGGCCTAGCACAGATACGCAGTATTTT
CDR3aa: CASSGVGTGPSTDTQYF

v_gene: TRBV18
d_gene: NA
j_gene: TRBJ2-1
abundance: NA
CDR3nt: TGTGCCAGCTCACCAACTAGGGCAAAAGATGAGCAGTTCTTC
CDR3aa: CASSPTRAKDEQFF

v_gene: TRBV5-1
d_gene: TRBD1
j_gene: TRBJ2-7
abundance: NA
CDR3nt: TGCGCCAGCAGCTTGGAGAGGGGACAGGGTACCTACGAGCAGTACTTC
CDR3aa: CASSLERGQGTYEQYF

v_gene: TRBV7-2
d_gene: TRBD2
j_gene: TRBJ2-5
abundance: NA
CDR3nt: TGTGCCAGCGGGCCTAGCGGGGCTAGGCAAGAGACCCAGTACTTC
CDR3aa: CASGPSGARQETQYF

v_gene: TRBV7-8
d_gene: NA
j_gene: TRBJ2-7
abundance: NA
CDR3nt: TGTGCCAGCCGAAGACAGCACAGCTCCTACGAGCAGTACTTC
CDR3aa: CASRRQHSSYEQYF

v_gene: TRBV28
d_gene: TRBD1
j_gene: TRBJ2-2
abundance: NA
CDR3nt: TGTGCCAGCAGTATCGGGACAGGGGAGGCCGGGGAGCTGTTTTTT
CDR3aa: CASSIGTGEAGELFF

v_gene: TRBV10-3
d_gene: TRBD2
j_gene: TRBJ2-7
abundance: once
CDR3nt: TGTGCCACCACTTTGCGGGAGGGCCTCTACGAGCAGTACTTC
CDR3aa: CATTLREGLYEQYF

v_gene: TRBV4-2
d_gene: NA
j_gene: TRBJ2-7
abundance: NA
CDR3nt: TGTGCCAGCAGCCAAGCGGTCACGACCTACGAGCAGTACTTC
CDR3aa: CASSQAVTTYEQYF

v_gene: TRBV27
d_gene: TRBD1
j_gene: TRBJ1-6
abundance: NA
CDR3nt: TGTGCCAGCAGTTTTGAGGGACAGGCGAATTCACCCCTCCACTTT
CDR3aa: CASSFEGQANSPLHF

v_gene: TRBV7-3
d_gene: NA
j_gene: TRBJ1-1
abundance: NA
CDR3nt: TGTGCCAGCAGCTTAGACAGAAACACTGAAGCTTTCTTT
CDR3aa: CASSLDRNTEAFF

v_gene: TRBV15
d_gene: TRBD1
j_gene: TRBJ2-2
abundance: NA
CDR3nt: TGTGCCACCAGCCCCCGGACAGGGAGCACCGGGGAGCTGTTTTTT
CDR3aa: CATSPRTGSTGELFF